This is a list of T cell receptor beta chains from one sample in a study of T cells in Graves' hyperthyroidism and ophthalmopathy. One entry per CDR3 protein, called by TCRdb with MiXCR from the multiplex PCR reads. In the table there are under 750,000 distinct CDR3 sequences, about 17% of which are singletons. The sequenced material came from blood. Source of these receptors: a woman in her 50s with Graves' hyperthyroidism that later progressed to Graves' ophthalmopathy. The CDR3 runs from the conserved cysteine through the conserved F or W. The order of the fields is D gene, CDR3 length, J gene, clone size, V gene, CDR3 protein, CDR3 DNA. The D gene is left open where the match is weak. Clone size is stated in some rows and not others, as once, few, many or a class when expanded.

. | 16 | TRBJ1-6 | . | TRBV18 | CASSPDPTGLNSPLHF | TGTGCCAGCTCACCGGACCCGACAGGATTAAATTCACCCCTCCACTTT
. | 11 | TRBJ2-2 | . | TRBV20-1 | CSASTTGELFF | TGCAGTGCTTCGACAACCGGGGAGCTGTTTTTT
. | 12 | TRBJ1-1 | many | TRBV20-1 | CSASAVYTEAFF | TGCAGTGCTAGTGCCGTCTACACTGAAGCTTTCTTT
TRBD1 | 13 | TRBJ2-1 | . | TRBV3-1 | CASSPFQGDEQFF | TGTGCCAGCAGCCCCTTTCAGGGGGATGAGCAGTTCTTC
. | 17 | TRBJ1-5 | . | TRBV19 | CASSIAATGFSNQPQHF | TGTGCCAGTAGTATAGCCGCCACAGGGTTTAGCAATCAGCCCCAGCATTTT
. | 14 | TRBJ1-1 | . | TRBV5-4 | CASSWGGGVTEAFF | TGTGCCAGCAGCTGGGGGGGCGGGGTCACTGAAGCTTTCTTT
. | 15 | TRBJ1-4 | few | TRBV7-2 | CASSLATGPWEKLFF | TGTGCCAGCAGCTTAGCGACAGGCCCTTGGGAAAAACTGTTTTTT
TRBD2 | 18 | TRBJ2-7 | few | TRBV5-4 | CASSPGTSGGAGLYEQYF | TGTGCCAGCAGCCCCGGGACTAGCGGGGGGGCCGGTCTATACGAGCAGTACTTC
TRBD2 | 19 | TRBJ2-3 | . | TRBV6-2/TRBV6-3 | CASSYSVAGETSSTDTQYF | TGTGCCAGCAGTTACAGCGTGGCGGGGGAAACCTCTAGCACAGATACGCAGTATTTT
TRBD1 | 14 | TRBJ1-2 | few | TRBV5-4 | CASSLMTGNYGYTF | TGTGCCAGCAGCTTGATGACAGGGAACTATGGCTACACCTTC
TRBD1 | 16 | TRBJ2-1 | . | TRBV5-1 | CASSLIGTDLYNEQFF | TGCGCCAGCAGCTTGATTGGGACAGACCTATACAATGAGCAGTTCTTC
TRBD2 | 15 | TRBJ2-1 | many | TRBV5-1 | CASSFRPGGYNEQFF | TGCGCCAGCAGCTTTAGGCCCGGGGGGTACAATGAGCAGTTCTTC
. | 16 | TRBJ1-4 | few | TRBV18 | CASSPRGTGTNEKLFF | TGTGCCAGCTCACCACGGGGTACGGGAACTAATGAAAAACTGTTTTTT
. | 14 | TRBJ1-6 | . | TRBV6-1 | CARRDPHDNSPPHF | TGCGCCAGGAGGGACCCGCATGATAATTCACCCCCCCACTTT
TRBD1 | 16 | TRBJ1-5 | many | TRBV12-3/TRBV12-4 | CASSLVPGGDNQPQHF | TGTGCCAGCAGTTTAGTGCCAGGGGGCGACAATCAGCCCCAGCATTTT
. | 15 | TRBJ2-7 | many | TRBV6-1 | CASSVLRNLIYEQYF | TGTGCCAGCAGTGTCCTACGGAATCTGATCTACGAGCAGTACTTC
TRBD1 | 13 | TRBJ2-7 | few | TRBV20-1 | CSAISGTGIEQYF | TGCAGTGCCATTTCCGGGACAGGGATCGAGCAGTACTTC
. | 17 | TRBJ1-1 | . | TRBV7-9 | CASSLEGDRNLNTEAFF | TGTGCCAGCAGCTTAGAGGGTGACAGGAATCTGAACACTGAAGCTTTCTTT
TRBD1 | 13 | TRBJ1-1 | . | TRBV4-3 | CASSHRTGLEAFF | TGCGCCAGCAGCCATAGGACAGGGCTTGAAGCTTTCTTT
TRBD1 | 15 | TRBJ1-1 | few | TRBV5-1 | CASSHDDREGTEAFF | TGCGCCAGCAGCCATGATGACAGGGAAGGCACTGAAGCTTTCTTT
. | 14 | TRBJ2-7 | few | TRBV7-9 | CASSLDGETYEQYF | TGTGCCAGCAGCTTAGACGGGGAAACCTACGAGCAGTACTTC
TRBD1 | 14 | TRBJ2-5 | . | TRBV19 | CASSRDRVEETQYF | TGTGCCAGTAGTAGAGACAGGGTTGAAGAGACCCAGTACTTC
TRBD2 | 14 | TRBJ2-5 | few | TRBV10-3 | CAISEASGGETQYF | TGTGCCATCAGTGAGGCTAGCGGGGGTGAGACCCAGTACTTC
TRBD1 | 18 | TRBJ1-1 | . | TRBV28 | CASSFPQDRGPIETEAFF | TGTGCCAGCAGTTTTCCCCAGGACAGGGGGCCCATTGAGACTGAAGCTTTCTTT
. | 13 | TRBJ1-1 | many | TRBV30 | CAWSVATAFEAFF | TGTGCCTGGAGTGTGGCCACCGCTTTTGAAGCTTTCTTT
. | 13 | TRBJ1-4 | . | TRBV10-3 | CAIRQKTNEKLFF | TGTGCCATCAGGCAGAAAACTAATGAAAAACTGTTTTTT
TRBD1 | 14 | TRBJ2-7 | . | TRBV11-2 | CASSYAGTGYEQYF | TGTGCCAGCAGCTACGCCGGGACAGGGTACGAGCAGTACTTC
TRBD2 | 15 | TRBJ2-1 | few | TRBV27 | CASSLLGTSSYEQFF | TGTGCCAGCAGTTTATTGGGGACTAGTTCTTACGAGCAGTTCTTC
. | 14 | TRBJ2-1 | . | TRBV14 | CASSQDPRGGEQFF | TGTGCCAGCAGCCAAGACCCCCGGGGTGGTGAGCAGTTCTTC